This section outlines one T cell receptor (beta chain) sequence together with its context. Its antigen remains unidentified. Generated by immunoSEQ multiplex PCR, the TCRdb table keeps only in-frame clones and is missing some. The profile shows about 98,000 clones, 87% of them singletons. The data derive from a study of cytomegalovirus exposure and HLA in healthy donors. Study-wide context: A subsequent analysis stated that the 100 to 150 validation repertoires were run on the same platform as the 650 to 850 first-cohort repertoires.

Findings and caveats of the study: Within the 100 to 150 validation repertoires, first-cohort TCR clusters tended to co-occur, according to a later analysis. The study flagged approximately 180 TCR beta chains as cytomegalovirus-associated.

With 3 bases clipped from V and 5 bases from J, the junction kept 9 bases outside the gene matches. Germline V CDR1 and CDR2: LGHNA, YNFKEQ. The CDR3 runs to 15 residues. From the 120-subject validation cohort, which was separate from the roughly 680-subject first cohort, the donors were drawn. This clonotype originated in a woman younger than 45 in good health and CMV-seronegative. The chain employs TRBV4-2 and TRBJ2-5; 7 bases align to TRBD2. Sequencing was done on a sample of PBMCs. CDR3 DNA sequence: TGTGCCAGCAGCCAGGCTAGCGGAACCGGGGAGACCCAGTACTTC. It translates to CASSQASGTGETQYF.